These T cell receptor beta chains were read from a single sample in a study of blood T cells in healthy people across ages. Using its own MiXCR run on the 5' RACE reads, TCRdb lists one record per CDR3 protein. The table includes about 730,000 distinct CDR3 sequences, about 42% detected once. Sequenced input: blood. All receptors derive from a woman aged 55-69 years in good health. Both conserved end residues are part of each CDR3. D genes are given only for firm matches. Some rows have no size entry. The others give once, few or many, or a class for an expanded clone.

clone_size | j_call | d_call | v_call | cdr3_aa | cdr3_nt
NA | TRBJ2-1 | NA | TRBV5-1 | CASSSGNEQFF | TGCGCCAGCAGCTCGGGGAATGAGCAGTTCTTC
many | TRBJ2-7 | TRBD2 | TRBV27 | CASSLSKVGLSTYEQYF | TGTGCCAGCAGTTTATCGAAGGTGGGACTATCCACCTACGAGCAGTACTTC
many | TRBJ2-7 | NA | TRBV7-3 | CASSQTVTYEQYF | TGTGCCAGCAGCCAAACAGTCACCTACGAGCAGTACTTC
NA | TRBJ1-1 | TRBD1 | TRBV12-3/TRBV12-4 | CASRPSGQLNTEAFF | TGTGCCAGCAGACCATCGGGACAGTTGAACACTGAAGCTTTCTTT
NA | TRBJ1-2 | NA | TRBV20-1 | CSARDTAFGAGDYGYTF | TGCAGTGCTAGAGATACGGCTTTTGGGGCAGGGGACTATGGCTACACCTTC
few | TRBJ2-1 | NA | TRBV9 | CASSVRGSVYNEQFF | TGTGCCAGCAGCGTAAGGGGTTCGGTCTACAATGAGCAGTTCTTC
once | TRBJ1-5 | NA | TRBV28 | CASTSGQGNNQPQHF | TGTGCCAGCACCTCTGGGCAGGGTAACAATCAGCCCCAGCATTTT
NA | TRBJ2-3 | NA | TRBV28 | CASSSQLDREADTQYF | TGTGCCAGCAGTTCCCAACTAGACAGAGAGGCAGATACGCAGTATTTT
few | TRBJ2-7 | NA | TRBV28 | CASSLFPGTYEQYF | TGTGCCAGCAGTTTATTCCCAGGGACCTACGAGCAGTACTTC
few | TRBJ2-1 | NA | TRBV14 | CASSRFSTRKEQFF | TGTGCCAGCAGCCGATTCTCGACGCGGAAAGAGCAGTTCTTC
few | TRBJ2-3 | TRBD1 | TRBV4-2 | CASSQAGQGTDTQYF | TGTGCCAGCAGCCAAGCAGGACAGGGCACAGATACGCAGTATTTT
few | TRBJ2-3 | TRBD2 | TRBV28 | CASSWAGTRDADTQYF | TGTGCCAGCAGTTGGGCCGGGACTAGAGACGCAGATACGCAGTATTTT
NA | TRBJ2-5 | NA | TRBV5-1 | CASSLAASETQYF | TGCGCCAGCAGCTTGGCCGCGTCGGAGACCCAGTACTTC
NA | TRBJ2-5 | TRBD2 | TRBV7-9 | CASGQAGAPQETQYF | TGTGCCAGCGGCCAAGCGGGGGCACCGCAAGAGACCCAGTACTTC
NA | TRBJ2-4 | NA | TRBV4-1 | CASSDLRKGRADIQYF | TGCGCCAGCAGCGACTTGCGAAAGGGCCGTGCGGACATTCAGTACTTC
few | TRBJ2-1 | NA | TRBV29-1 | CSGDASGTDEQFF | TGCAGCGGCGACGCGTCAGGGACGGATGAGCAGTTCTTC
NA | TRBJ1-1 | NA | TRBV20-1 | CSARDGDPWGTEAFF | TGCAGTGCTAGAGATGGGGACCCTTGGGGCACTGAAGCTTTCTTT
NA | TRBJ2-2 | NA | TRBV5-1 | CASSPAGGRTGELFF | TGCGCCAGCAGCCCCGCCGGGGGGCGCACCGGGGAGCTGTTTTTT
NA | TRBJ1-6 | NA | TRBV20-1 | CSANPGTQNSPLHF | TGCAGTGCTAACCCCGGGACCCAGAATTCACCCCTCCACTTT
many | TRBJ2-1 | NA | TRBV7-2 | CASSTRLGPLLEQFF | TGTGCCAGCAGCACACGACTAGGGCCCCTGCTTGAGCAGTTCTTC
NA | TRBJ1-5 | NA | TRBV20-1 | CSARDLSTGWNQPQHF | TGCAGTGCTAGAGATCTATCCACAGGGTGGAATCAGCCCCAGCATTTT
NA | TRBJ2-1 | TRBD2 | TRBV2 | CASRAAAGDLGDEQFF | TGTGCCAGCAGGGCCGCGGCGGGAGACCTCGGGGATGAGCAGTTCTTC
few | TRBJ1-2 | NA | TRBV20-1 | CSAASRDSNYGYTF | TGCAGTGCTGCATCCCGGGACTCAAACTATGGCTACACCTTC
NA | TRBJ2-7 | TRBD1 | TRBV5-6 | CASSVITGGKQYF | TGTGCCAGCAGCGTGATTACAGGGGGTAAGCAGTACTTC
many | TRBJ2-7 | NA | TRBV9 | CASSVEGDGSYEQYF | TGTGCCAGCAGCGTAGAAGGGGACGGCTCCTACGAGCAGTACTTC
many | TRBJ2-1 | TRBD1 | TRBV28 | CASSFDRGSNEQFF | TGTGCCAGCAGTTTTGACAGGGGGTCGAATGAGCAGTTCTTC
many | TRBJ2-3 | NA | TRBV3-1 | CASSLRTGAADTQYF | TGTGCCAGCAGCCTAAGAACGGGGGCGGCAGATACGCAGTATTTT
NA | TRBJ1-1 | NA | TRBV20-1 | CSASLGGFTEAFF | TGCAGTGCTAGTTTGGGGGGCTTCACTGAAGCTTTCTTT
NA | TRBJ1-5 | NA | TRBV5-1 | CASSAQGGFNQPQHF | TGCGCCAGCAGCGCCCAAGGGGGTTTCAATCAGCCCCAGCATTTT
NA | TRBJ2-4 | NA | TRBV21-1 | CASSKEKREGDGEQYF | TGTGCCAGCAGCAAAGAAAAGCGGGAGGGCGACGGTGAGCAGTACTTC
NA | TRBJ1-6 | TRBD1 | TRBV20-1 | CSAHRDREDSPLHF | TGCAGTGCCCACAGGGACAGGGAGGATTCACCCCTCCACTTT
NA | TRBJ2-7 | NA | TRBV6-2/TRBV6-3 | CASSYTGFEQYF | TGTGCCAGCAGTTATACGGGGTTCGAGCAGTACTTC
NA | TRBJ1-6 | TRBD1 | TRBV20-1 | CSAREPRGHSPLHF | TGCAGTGCTAGAGAGCCCAGGGGGCATTCACCCCTCCACTTT
NA | TRBJ2-7 | TRBD1 | TRBV4-1 | CASSQDWTGFYEQYF | TGCGCCAGCAGCCAAGATTGGACAGGGTTTTACGAGCAGTACTTC
NA | TRBJ1-4 | NA | TRBV27 | CASSLGGKLFF | TGTGCCAGCAGTTTGGGGGGAAAACTGTTTTTT
many | TRBJ2-4 | NA | TRBV27 | CASSGTGIGENIQYF | TGTGCCAGCAGTGGTACAGGGATCGGGGAAAACATTCAGTACTTC
NA | TRBJ1-5 | NA | TRBV21-1 | CASSLGGGIRPQHF | TGTGCCAGCAGCTTAGGGGGGGGCATCAGACCCCAGCATTTT
NA | TRBJ1-1 | TRBD1 | TRBV20-1 | CSARGQGYGNTEAFF | TGCAGTGCTAGGGGACAGGGTTACGGGAACACTGAAGCTTTCTTT
NA | TRBJ2-1 | TRBD2 | TRBV3-1 | CASSRVLLAGSEQFF | TGTGCCAGCAGCCGAGTCCTATTAGCGGGGTCTGAGCAGTTCTTC
once | TRBJ2-3 | TRBD2 | TRBV4-2 | CASSQDRTSGVGYF | TGTGCCAGCAGCCAAGATCGGACTAGCGGGGTGGGGTATTTT
NA | TRBJ1-6 | TRBD1 | TRBV7-9 | CASSSPSDRDNSPLHF | TGTGCCAGCAGCTCACCATCGGACAGGGACAATTCACCCCTCCACTTT
NA | TRBJ1-6 | TRBD1 | TRBV3-1 | CASSQDRGTSPLHF | TGTGCCAGCAGCCAGGACAGGGGCACTTCACCCCTCCACTTT
few | TRBJ2-5 | NA | TRBV25-1 | CASSEWSYQETQYF | TGTGCCAGCAGTGAATGGTCGTACCAAGAGACCCAGTACTTC
NA | TRBJ2-1 | NA | TRBV6-2/TRBV6-3 | CASSYLNSPYNEQFF | TGTGCCAGCAGTTACCTTAACAGTCCCTACAATGAGCAGTTCTTC
NA | TRBJ1-4 | NA | TRBV5-6 | CASSLLPPRRKGTNEKLFF | TGTGCCAGCAGCTTGTTGCCCCCAAGGAGAAAGGGCACTAATGAAAAACTGTTTTTT
many | TRBJ2-1 | NA | TRBV12-3/TRBV12-4 | CASSLAGLSYNEQFF | TGTGCCAGCAGTTTAGCGGGACTCTCCTACAATGAGCAGTTCTTC
few | TRBJ1-2 | TRBD1 | TRBV4-3 | CASSQAQGAGGYTF | TGCGCCAGCAGCCAAGCGCAGGGGGCTGGCGGCTACACCTTC
many | TRBJ2-7 | TRBD1 | TRBV4-2 | CASSQDPDRGPLSYEQYF | TGTGCCAGCAGCCAAGATCCGGACAGGGGACCTCTCAGCTACGAGCAGTACTTC
NA | TRBJ1-2 | NA | TRBV28 | CASSLDSPLYGYTF | TGTGCCAGCAGCCTGGACAGCCCCCTCTATGGCTACACCTTC
few | TRBJ2-1 | NA | TRBV14 | CASTVGGALTYNEQFF | TGTGCCAGCACTGTGGGGGGGGCGTTAACCTACAATGAGCAGTTCTTC
NA | TRBJ2-5 | TRBD2 | TRBV28 | CASSSLRTSGSLEETQYF | TGTGCCAGCAGTTCCCTGCGGACTAGCGGGAGCCTAGAAGAGACCCAGTACTTC
NA | TRBJ2-7 | NA | TRBV4-1 | CASSQDPRDEQYF | TGCGCCAGCAGCCAAGATCCCCGGGACGAGCAGTACTTC
few | TRBJ1-5 | NA | TRBV3-1 | CASSQNSAPQHF | TGTGCCAGCAGCCAGAATTCGGCGCCCCAGCATTTT
NA | TRBJ2-5 | NA | TRBV6-6 | CASRWTIETQYF | TGTGCCAGCAGATGGACTATTGAGACCCAGTACTTC
few | TRBJ1-2 | TRBD1 | TRBV29-1 | CSVEDLQQGGDGYTF | TGCAGCGTTGAAGATCTTCAACAGGGGGGCGATGGCTACACCTTC
NA | TRBJ2-1 | TRBD2 | TRBV7-2 | CASSEGTSGSARNNEQFF | TGTGCCAGCAGCGAGGGAACTAGCGGGAGCGCCAGGAACAATGAGCAGTTCTTC
NA | TRBJ2-1 | TRBD1 | TRBV20-1 | CSARASADRGYNEQFF | TGCAGTGCTAGAGCCTCAGCCGACAGGGGTTACAATGAGCAGTTCTTC